These 26 T cell receptor beta chains share one sample of origin, sequenced in a study of control samples from healthy donors and cancer patients. Only in-frame clones appear in the TCRdb table, and some are missing; sequencing was by immunoSEQ multiplex PCR. This table holds over 200,000 clones, about four fifths found once. Sequenced material: PBMCs. These receptors were collected from a woman aged 55 to 70 with lung cancer.

The J gene is TRBJ2-7, the V gene TRBV20-1; D gene unclear. This CDR3 spans 13 amino acids. Germline CDR1 DFQATT, CDR2 SNEGSKA (reference sequence). V lost 3 bases and J lost 6, with 15 bases in between. The CDR3 coding sequence is TGCAGTGCTAGTCTTCGGACCCAGGCCGAGCAGTACTTC. This translates into CSASLRTQAEQYF.

The chain uses TRBV6-2 or TRBV6-3 and TRBJ2-7; 10 bases match TRBD1. The J segment lost 3 bases and the V segment lost 5 bases, leaving 4 bases of the junction unmatched. Germline values: CDR1 MNHEY, CDR2 SVGEGT. The CDR3 spans 14 residues. CDR3 nucleotides: TGTGCCAGCAGTGTGGGACAGGGGAGCTACGAGCAGTACTTC. Its translation is CASSVGQGSYEQYF.

The chain has TRBV28 and TRBJ2-1; 11 nucleotides match TRBD1. The CDR3 consists of 14 residues. Per germline, CDR1 MDHEN and CDR2 SYDVKM. J gave up 7 bases and V 3 bases, and 2 bases lay outside the gene matches. For the CDR3, the DNA is TGTGCCAGCAGTTTTTGGGACAGGGGGAATGAGCAGTTCTTC. It encodes CASSFWDRGNEQFF. Based on the CDR3 plus reference TRBV28 and TRBJ2-1, the full variable domain is DVKVTQSSRYLVKRTGEKVFLECVQDMDHENMFWYRQDPGLGLRLIYFSYDVKMKEKGDIPEGYSVSREKKERFSLILESASTNQTSMYLCASSFWDRGNEQFFGPGTRLTVL.

The chain has TRBV4-1 and TRBJ1-2; D gene uncertain. The CDR3 consists of 17 residues. Germline V gene lookup returns CDR1 MGHRA and CDR2 YSYEKL. Trimming cost V 1 base and J 6 bases, with 21 bases left between them. The CDR3 nucleotides read TGCGCCAGCAGCCAAGGCTTAAGAGGACCGCGTCAAGATGGCTACACCTTC. Translation: CASSQGLRGPRQDGYTF.

The V and J genes are TRBV28 and TRBJ1-4, with 7 bases matching TRBD1. This CDR3 has 15 residues. Germline assignment: CDR1 MDHEN and CDR2 SYDVKM. Trimming at V came to 6 bases and at J to 5 bases, leaving 9 bases not matched to a gene. The CDR3 nucleotides read TGTGCCAGCAGCCCTGGGGGGACAGAGAATGAAAAACTGTTTTTT. Translated: CASSPGGTENEKLFF. The full variable domain, rest sourced from reference TRBV28 and TRBJ1-4, is DVKVTQSSRYLVKRTGEKVFLECVQDMDHENMFWYRQDPGLGLRLIYFSYDVKMKEKGDIPEGYSVSREKKERFSLILESASTNQTSMYLCASSPGGTENEKLFFGSGTQLSVL.

The rearrangement links TRBV3-1 (or the pseudogene TRBV3-2) to TRBJ2-2; 9 bases are a match to TRBD2. The CDR3 spans 14 residues. The V gene end was trimmed by 4 bases and the J gene end by 6 bases; junction bases not matched to a gene: 3. Germline V CDR1 and CDR2: LGHDT, YNNKEL (reference sequence). The CDR3 protein is CASSLSGRSGELFF. CDR3 coding DNA: TGTGCCAGCAGCCTGAGCGGGAGGTCCGGGGAGCTGTTTTTT.

The chain couples TRBV4-2 to TRBJ2-1; 7 bases fit TRBD2. Trimming took 4 bases from V and 5 from J; bases not matched to a gene: 8. The germline V gene encodes CDR1 LGHNA and CDR2 YNFKEQ. CDR3 length equals 15 residues. The CDR3 region is CASSPWEGGNNEQFF. CDR3 in DNA: TGTGCCAGCAGCCCCTGGGAGGGAGGAAACAATGAGCAGTTCTTC.

The chain recombines TRBV28 with TRBJ2-3; 13 nucleotides agree with TRBD2. Germline lookup yields CDR1 MDHEN and CDR2 SYDVKM. This CDR3 comprises 17 residues. V gave up 0 bases and J gave up 0 bases; unmatched junction bases: 0. CDR3 protein: CASSLWTSGRSTDTQYF. The DNA of the CDR3 is TGTGCCAGCAGTTTATGGACTAGCGGGAGGAGCACAGATACGCAGTATTTT.

This clone is a singleton in its sample. The chain is built from TRBV18 and TRBJ1-6; D is perhaps TRBD1 (5 bases). This CDR3 spans 14 amino acids. In germline, CDR1 is KGHSH, CDR2 LQKENI. Trimming stripped 4 bases from V and 8 bases from J, with 12 bases between. The chain's CDR3 is CASSLAREDSPLHF. The CDR3, as DNA: TGTGCCAGCTCACTGGCCAGGGAGGATTCACCCCTCCACTTT.

This chain joins TRBV6-6 and TRBJ1-3; tentatively, D is TRBD1 (6 bases). V shed 6 bases and J shed 0 bases, with 15 bases lying between them. Germline CDR1 MNHNY, CDR2 SVGAGI (reference sequence). The CDR3 is 16 residues long. The CDR3 DNA reads as TGTGCCAGCAGGCCACAGGGAAAAACCTCTGGAAACACCATATATTTT. This encodes CASRPQGKTSGNTIYF.

This clone was observed once. This rearrangement joins TRBV5-4 to TRBJ2-1, with 7 bases lining up with TRBD2. This CDR3 has 16 amino acids. The ends lost 0 bases at V and 0 bases at J; junction bases unmatched: 3. The germline V gene has CDR1 SGHNT and CDR2 YYREEE (reference sequence). CDR3 in DNA: TGTGCCAGCAGCTTGGATAGCGGGTACTCCTACAATGAGCAGTTCTTC. Amino acid sequence: CASSLDSGYSYNEQFF.

This clone was counted at least ten times. The same CDR3 is also encoded by other DNA sequences in this sample. The chain has TRBV4-1 and TRBJ2-5; 7 bases fit TRBD1. V lost 4 bases to trimming and J lost 3 bases; unmatched junction nucleotides: 2. Germline values: CDR1 MGHRA, CDR2 YSYEKL. This CDR3 comprises 13 residues. CDR3 loop: CASSRDREETQYF. The CDR3, as DNA: TGCGCCAGCAGCCGCGACAGGGAAGAGACCCAGTACTTC.

The chain links TRBV3-1 (or the pseudogene TRBV3-2) to TRBJ2-7, with TRBD2 matching over 8 bases. V shed 8 bases, J shed 0 bases, and the junction held 3 bases outside the gene matches. CDR1 and CDR2 from the germline V gene are LGHDT and YNNKEL (reference sequence). The CDR3 consists of 13 residues. This chain's CDR3 is CASGGTSSYEQYF. The CDR3 DNA sequence: TGTGCCAGCGGGGGGACTAGCTCCTACGAGCAGTACTTC.

This clone was picked up one time. This rearrangement joins TRBV5-6 to TRBJ1-2; possible D gene TRBD1, 6 bases. The V and J ends lost 1 base and 4 bases respectively, with 11 bases between them. This CDR3 is built from 14 residues. Looked up from germline, CDR1 is SGHDT and CDR2 is YYEEEE. CDR3 sequence (DNA): TGTGCCAGCAGCTTGATACAGGGCGGCTATGGCTACACCTTC. As protein: CASSLIQGGYGYTF.

The chain carries TRBV5-1 and TRBJ2-3; D might be TRBD1 (6 bases). Germline V gene data show CDR1 as SGHRS and CDR2 as YFSETQ. Trimming left V 7 bases short and J 5 bases short, with 17 bases between. The CDR3 contains 14 residues. The CDR3, as DNA: TGCGCCAGCGCTATAGGGGGTAACGGAGATACGCAGTATTTT. It specifies CASAIGGNGDTQYF.

The chain carries TRBV19 and TRBJ2-3, with D perhaps assigned TRBD1 or TRBD2 (5 bases each). This CDR3 spans 15 amino acids. Per the germline V gene, CDR1 is LNHDA and CDR2 is SQIVND (reference sequence). Trimming removed 1 base from V and 2 bases from J, with 10 bases in between. The CDR3 DNA reads as TGTGCCAGTAGTATAGGCACGGGGCCCACAGATACGCAGTATTTT. Amino acid sequence: CASSIGTGPTDTQYF. The full variable domain, rest sourced from reference TRBV19 and TRBJ2-3, is DGGITQSPKYLFRKEGQNVTLSCEQNLNHDAMYWYRQDPGQGLRLIYYSQIVNDFQKGDIAEGYSVSREKKESFPLTVTSAQKNPTAFYLCASSIGTGPTDTQYFGPGTRLTVL.

The rearrangement joins TRBV2 to TRBJ1-1; D perhaps matches TRBD1 (5 bases). V shed 5 bases and J shed 2 bases, with 12 bases lying between them. The CDR3 has 14 residues. Germline V lookup: CDR1 SNHLY, CDR2 FYNNEI. CDR3 loop: CASSFIRGNTEAFF. In nucleotides, the CDR3 is TGTGCCAGCAGTTTCATAAGGGGAAACACTGAAGCTTTCTTT. Full variable domain (remainder filled in from reference TRBV2 and TRBJ1-1): EPEVTQTPSHQVTQMGQEVILRCVPISNHLYFYWYRQILGQKVEFLVSFYNNEISEKSEIFDDQFSVERPDGSNFTLKIRSTKLEDSAMYFCASSFIRGNTEAFFGQGTRLTVV.

The chain links TRBV2 to TRBJ1-5; D is unclear. CDR3 length: 14 residues. Germline CDR1 reads SNHLY; CDR2 reads FYNNEI. Trimming shortened V by 5 bases and J by 0 bases, and 8 bases separated the two germline ends. CDR3 protein: CASSLVDSNQPQHF. The DNA for the CDR3 is TGTGCCAGCAGTCTAGTAGATAGCAATCAGCCCCAGCATTTT.

The V call is TRBV28, the J call TRBJ1-5; tentative D call: TRBD1 (6 bases). CDR1 and CDR2 from the germline V gene are MDHEN and SYDVKM. V lost 6 bases to trimming and J lost 3 bases, with 9 bases between them. The CDR3 spans 13 residues. The CDR3 DNA sequence: TGTGCCAGCAGGTGGACAGTCAATCAGCCCCAGCATTTT. This sequence encodes CASRWTVNQPQHF.

CDR3: CATSRDKAETQYF. CDR3 nucleotide sequence: TGTGCCACCAGCAGAGACAAAGCAGAGACCCAGTACTTC. The chain links TRBV15 to TRBJ2-5; D unresolved. Between the trimmed V and J ends, which lost 0 bases and 4 bases, there was a span of 6 bases. CDR1 and CDR2 from the germline V gene are LNHNV and YYDKDF (reference sequence). The CDR3 extends over 13 amino acids. Full variable domain (rest looked up from reference TRBV15 and TRBJ2-5): DAMVIQNPRYQVTQFGKPVTLSCSQTLNHNVMYWYQQKSSQAPKLLFHYYDKDFNNEADTPDNFQSRRPNTSFCFLDIRSPGLGDTAMYLCATSRDKAETQYFGPGTRLLVL.

A remark on this clone: The same CDR3 is also encoded by other DNA sequences in this sample. The V call is TRBV19, the J call TRBJ1-3, with D hard to call. V was shortened by 7 bases and J by 2 bases, with 12 bases between the two germline ends. CDR1 and CDR2 (germline): LNHDA, SQIVND (reference sequence). The CDR3 consists of 14 residues. The CDR3 coding sequence is TGTGCCAGTACTAGTATCGGTGCTGGAAACACCATATATTTT. Protein: CASTSIGAGNTIYF.

The J gene is TRBJ2-1, the V gene TRBV11-2, with a weak D call TRBD2 (6 bases). Germline V CDR1 and CDR2: SGHAT, FQNNGV. The CDR3 contains 15 residues. V shed 9 bases and J shed 1 base, with 16 bases lying between them. Here the CDR3 DNA reads TGTGCCAGTAGGGGTCCGGGACTGTCCTACAATGAGCAGTTCTTC. Its protein is CASRGPGLSYNEQFF.

The chain links TRBV3-1 (or the pseudogene TRBV3-2) to TRBJ1-1; no firm D call. The V end was cut by 0 bases, the J end by 6 bases, with 8 bases between. The germline V gene has CDR1 LGHDT and CDR2 YNNKEL (reference sequence). The CDR3 is 13 amino acids. The CDR3 is CASSQEPAAEAFF. The CDR3, as DNA: TGTGCCAGCAGCCAAGAGCCAGCCGCTGAAGCTTTCTTT.

V and J are TRBV12-3 or TRBV12-4 and TRBJ2-7, with 7 bases aligning to TRBD1. V was clipped by 4 bases and J by 10 bases; unmatched bases: 7. There are 12 residues in the CDR3. CDR3 in amino acids: CASSWPTGAQYF. Here the CDR3 DNA reads TGTGCCAGCAGTTGGCCAACAGGGGCTCAGTACTTC.

The sample holds a few counts of this clone. The chain carries TRBV2 and TRBJ1-5; D not resolved. CDR3 length equals 14 residues. The germline gives CDR1 SNHLY, CDR2 FYNNEI. Trimming shortened V by 7 bases and J by 2 bases, and 12 bases separated the two germline ends. The CDR3 nucleotides read TGTGCCAGCACGAAGGAAGCGGGCAATCAGCCCCAGCATTTT. It encodes CASTKEAGNQPQHF.

On this clone itself: The sample holds other DNA sequences that translate to the same CDR3. This chain connects TRBV5-1 to TRBJ2-5; D gene ambiguous. The CDR3 has 15 residues. CDR1 and CDR2 (germline): SGHRS, YFSETQ. The V gene lost 0 bases and the J gene lost 1 base, with 10 bases spanning the gap. CDR3 DNA: TGCGCCAGCAGCTTGGTGCCCGGAAGCCAAGAGACCCAGTACTTC. Amino acids: CASSLVPGSQETQYF.